This T cell receptor beta chain is drawn from a study of memory CD4+ T cells and cytomegalovirus serostatus. Study details: Healthy Belgian adult donors included several CMV-positive and approximately 25 CMV-negative people.

Single viable CD3+CD4+CD8-CD45RO+ cells were sorted as the memory CD4+ T cells. Sequencing was performed with immunoSEQ multiplex PCR; in TCRdb, only in-frame clones are kept and a portion is missing. Among 55,000 to 65,000 clones listed, around 80% were seen once. The sequencing sample was made of memory CD4+ T cells from blood. The source of this sequence is an adult in good health and CMV-seronegative.

The CDR3 bases are TGTGCCAGCAGCTTATACGAGGACAGGGTCGACGAGCAGTACTTC. Its protein product is CASSLYEDRVDEQYF. The V and J genes are TRBV7-9 and TRBJ2-7, with 8 bases aligning to TRBD1. Germline V gene data show CDR1 as SEHNR and CDR2 as FQNEAQ (reference sequence). This CDR3 has 15 residues. J gave up 5 bases and V 2 bases, and 8 bases lay outside the gene matches. The entire variable domain, with the rest obtained from reference TRBV7-9 and TRBJ2-7, is as follows: DTGVSQNPRHKITKRGQNVTFRCDPISEHNRLYWYRQTLGQGPEFLTYFQNEAQLEKSRLLSDRFSAERPKGSFSTLEIQRTEQGDSAMYLCASSLYEDRVDEQYFGPGTRLTVT.